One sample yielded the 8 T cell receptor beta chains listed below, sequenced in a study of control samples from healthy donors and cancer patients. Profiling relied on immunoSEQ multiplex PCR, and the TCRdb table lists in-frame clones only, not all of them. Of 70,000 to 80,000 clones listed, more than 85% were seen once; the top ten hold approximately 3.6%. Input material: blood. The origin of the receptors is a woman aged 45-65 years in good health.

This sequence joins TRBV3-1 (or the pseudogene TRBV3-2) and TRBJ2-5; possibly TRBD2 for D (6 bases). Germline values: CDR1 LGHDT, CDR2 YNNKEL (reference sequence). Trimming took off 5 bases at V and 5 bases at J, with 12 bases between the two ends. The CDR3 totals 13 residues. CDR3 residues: CASSGGLAETQYF. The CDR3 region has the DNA TGTGCCAGCAGCGGCGGGCTAGCGGAGACCCAGTACTTC.

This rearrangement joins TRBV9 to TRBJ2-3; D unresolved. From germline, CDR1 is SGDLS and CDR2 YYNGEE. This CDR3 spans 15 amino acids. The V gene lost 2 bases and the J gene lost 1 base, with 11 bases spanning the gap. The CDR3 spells CASSVFNLGTDTQYF. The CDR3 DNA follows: TGTGCCAGCAGCGTTTTCAATCTTGGCACAGATACGCAGTATTTT.

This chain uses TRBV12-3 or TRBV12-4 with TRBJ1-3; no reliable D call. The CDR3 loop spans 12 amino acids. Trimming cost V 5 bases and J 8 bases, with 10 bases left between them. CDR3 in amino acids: CASSPAGDTIYF. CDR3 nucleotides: TGTGCCAGCAGTCCGGCCGGGGACACCATATATTTT.

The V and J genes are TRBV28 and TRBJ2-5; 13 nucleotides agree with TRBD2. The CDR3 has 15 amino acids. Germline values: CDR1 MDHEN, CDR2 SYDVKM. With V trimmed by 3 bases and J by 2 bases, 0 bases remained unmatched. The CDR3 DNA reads TGTGCCAGCAGTTTGGGACTAGCGGGACAAGAGACCCAGTACTTC. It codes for CASSLGLAGQETQYF.

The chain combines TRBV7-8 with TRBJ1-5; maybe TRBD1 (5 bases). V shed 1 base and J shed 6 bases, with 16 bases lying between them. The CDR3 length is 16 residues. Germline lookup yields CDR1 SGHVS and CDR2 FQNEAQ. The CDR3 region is CASSLEGRTPSQPQHF. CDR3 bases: TGTGCCAGCAGCTTAGAGGGACGGACCCCCAGTCAGCCCCAGCATTTT.

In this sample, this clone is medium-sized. CDR3 in amino acids: CSASLAGGPSGELFF. The CDR3 coding sequence is TGCAGTGCTAGTCTAGCGGGAGGGCCGTCCGGGGAGCTGTTTTTT. This sequence joins TRBV20-1 and TRBJ2-2, with 12 nucleotides matching TRBD2. Germline V lookup: CDR1 DFQATT, CDR2 SNEGSKA (reference sequence). CDR3 size: 15 residues. After removal of 3 bases from V and 6 bases from J, the junction contained 5 bases not matched to a gene.

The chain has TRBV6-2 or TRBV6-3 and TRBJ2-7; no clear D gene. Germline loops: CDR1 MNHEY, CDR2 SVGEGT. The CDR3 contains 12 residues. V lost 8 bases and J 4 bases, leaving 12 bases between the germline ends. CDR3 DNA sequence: TGTGCCAGCCGTTTTGGGATTTACGAGCAGTACTTC. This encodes CASRFGIYEQYF.

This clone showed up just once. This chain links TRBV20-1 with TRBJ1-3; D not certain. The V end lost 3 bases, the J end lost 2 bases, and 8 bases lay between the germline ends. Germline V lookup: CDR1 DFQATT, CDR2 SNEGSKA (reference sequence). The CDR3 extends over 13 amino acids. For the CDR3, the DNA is TGCAGTGCTAGTTTCAGTGCTGGAAACACCATATATTTT. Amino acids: CSASFSAGNTIYF.